The 30 T cell receptor beta chains below were found in one sample sequenced in a study of shared clonotypes between healthy human individuals. Repertoires were generated with immunoSEQ multiplex PCR, while TCRdb's copy carries only in-frame clones and drops some. Seen here are nearly 2 million clones, roughly 95% observed once, and the top ten hold 0.9% to 1.5%. CD8 cells regarded as naive lacked CD45RO, were positively chosen for CCR7, and omitted terminally differentiated effector memory CD45RA+ cells. The sequenced sample was naive CD8+ T cells sorted from blood. The receptors stem from a man aged 18-30 years in good health.

The CDR3 DNA is TGTGCCAGCAGCTCCGGGACCCAGCAGTTCTTC. Its protein is CASSSGTQQFF. The chain links TRBV5-4 to TRBJ2-1; D assignment may be TRBD1 or TRBD2 (5 bases each). CDR3 size: 11 residues. V was trimmed by 3 bases and J by 11 bases, leaving 9 bases between them. Germline assignment: CDR1 SGHNT and CDR2 YYREEE (reference sequence).

The CDR3 region has the DNA TGTGCCAGCAGTTTGACAGGGCAGGCCAAAAACATTCAGTACTTC. Amino acids: CASSLTGQAKNIQYF. The chain joins TRBV6-5 to TRBJ2-4, with 7 nucleotides matching TRBD1. From germline, CDR1 is MNHEY and CDR2 SVGAGI. Unmatched junction bases numbered 4, after V lost 4 bases and J lost 1 base. The CDR3 is made up of 15 amino acids.

This sequence joins TRBV7-9 and TRBJ1-6; D not certain. V was cut by 1 base and J by 7 bases, with 8 bases left in between. The CDR3 runs to 14 residues. Per the germline V gene, CDR1 is SEHNR and CDR2 is FQNEAQ (reference sequence). The DNA for the CDR3 is TGTGCCAGCAGCTTAGGCCTGCTCAATTCACCCCTCCACTTT. Protein: CASSLGLLNSPLHF.

The chain has TRBV19 and TRBJ1-2; D unclear. CDR1 LNHDA and CDR2 SQIVND come from the germline V gene (reference sequence). V lost 3 bases and J 10 bases, leaving 18 bases between the germline ends. The CDR3 runs 14 residues. The CDR3 region is CASSIRDEWRDYTF. Here the CDR3 DNA reads TGTGCCAGTAGTATCCGAGACGAATGGCGGGACTACACCTTC.

This clone has only a few counts. The chain uses TRBV7-9 and TRBJ1-1; no firm D call. V was pared by 8 bases and J by 0 bases, with 13 bases between. In germline, CDR1 is SEHNR, CDR2 FQNEAQ (reference sequence). This CDR3 is 14 amino acids long. The CDR3 DNA sequence: TGTGCCAGCCGGGGATCCGCCGTGAACACTGAAGCTTTCTTT. Amino acid sequence: CASRGSAVNTEAFF.

This sequence joins TRBV29-1 and TRBJ2-1; TRBD2 agrees at 10 bases. Germline lookup yields CDR1 SQVTM and CDR2 ANQGSEA. V was pared by 5 bases and J by 4 bases, with 2 bases of the junction left unmatched. The CDR3 has 13 amino acids. In DNA form, the CDR3 reads TGCAGCGTTTCTAGCGGGGGATACAATGAGCAGTTCTTC. Translated: CSVSSGGYNEQFF.

V usage is TRBV28 and J usage is TRBJ2-3; D call uncertain. Deletions cut 5 bases from V and 2 bases from J, with 8 bases between. Germline-derived CDR1 and CDR2 are MDHEN and SYDVKM. CDR3 length equals 13 residues. The CDR3 nucleotides are TGTGCCAGCAGTACCCCGACCACAGATACGCAGTATTTT. This translates into CASSTPTTDTQYF. Based on the CDR3 plus reference TRBV28 and TRBJ2-3, the full variable domain is DVKVTQSSRYLVKRTGEKVFLECVQDMDHENMFWYRQDPGLGLRLIYFSYDVKMKEKGDIPEGYSVSREKKERFSLILESASTNQTSMYLCASSTPTTDTQYFGPGTRLTVL.

This clone was counted once. Other nucleotide sequences in the sample specify the same CDR3. CDR3 sequence: CASSFGTGLYEQYF. The DNA for the CDR3 is TGTGCCAGCAGCTTCGGGACAGGGCTGTACGAGCAGTACTTC. J is TRBJ2-7 and V is TRBV11-2, with TRBD1 matching over 9 bases. Germline CDR1 SGHAT, CDR2 FQNNGV. The V gene end was trimmed by 3 bases and the J gene end by 4 bases; junction bases not matched to a gene: 4. CDR3 length equals 14 residues.

V is TRBV6-5 and J is TRBJ1-2, with a weak D call TRBD1 (5 bases). Germline CDR1 reads MNHEY; CDR2 reads SVGAGI. Deletions cut 2 bases from V and 3 bases from J, with 7 bases between. CDR3 length: 13 amino acids. Here the CDR3 reads CASSYGDHYGYTF. CDR3 DNA sequence: TGTGCCAGCAGTTACGGGGACCACTATGGCTACACCTTC.

This clone was counted a single time. The chain is built from TRBV5-4 and TRBJ2-7; D is possibly TRBD2 (6 bases). CDR1 is SGHNT and CDR2 is YYREEE in the germline V gene (reference sequence). Trimming cost V 4 bases and J 3 bases, with 20 bases left between them. The CDR3 runs to 16 residues. CDR3 sequence: CASSLKGSGAYYEQYF. DNA of the CDR3: TGTGCCAGCAGCCTTAAAGGGTCGGGAGCCTACTACGAGCAGTACTTC.

The chain has TRBV13 and TRBJ2-7; D tentatively reads TRBD1 or TRBD2 (5 bases each). Trimming left V 1 base short and J 2 bases short, with 12 bases between. CDR3 length: 15 residues. Germline V gene data show CDR1 as PRHDT and CDR2 as FYEKMQ (reference sequence). The CDR3 region has the DNA TGTGCCAGCAGCTTAGATGGGGGTTTAGCCTACGAGCAGTACTTC. Its translation is CASSLDGGLAYEQYF.

The chain couples TRBV4-3 to TRBJ2-7; TRBD2 matches at 7 bases. Germline assignment: CDR1 LGHNA and CDR2 YSLEER. V trimming: 4 bases; J trimming: 2 bases; junction bases outside the gene matches: 8. The CDR3 extends over 15 amino acids. CDR3 in DNA: TGCGCCAGCAGCCCCTGGGGGGGGACTACCTACGAGCAGTACTTC. It encodes CASSPWGGTTYEQYF.

This chain uses TRBV4-2 with TRBJ2-1; a possible D gene is TRBD2 (7 bases). The V gene's germline CDR1 is LGHNA and CDR2 YNFKEQ. This CDR3 is 18 amino acids long. V shed 4 bases and J shed 0 bases, with 19 bases lying between them. DNA for the CDR3: TGTGCCAGCAGCCCAGAATGGGAGGGGGAAAGCTCCTACAATGAGCAGTTCTTC. As protein: CASSPEWEGESSYNEQFF.

The chain combines TRBV4-1 with TRBJ1-5; D call uncertain. The CDR3 loop spans 18 amino acids. Trimming cost V 0 bases and J 7 bases, with 22 bases left between them. Per the germline V gene, CDR1 is MGHRA and CDR2 is YSYEKL. The chain's CDR3 is CASSQELLSGALGQPQHF. The CDR3, as DNA: TGCGCCAGCAGCCAAGAGCTACTCTCGGGTGCTCTCGGCCAGCCCCAGCATTTT.

The chain couples TRBV5-1 to TRBJ2-1, with TRBD2 matching 13 bases. V gave up 3 bases and J gave up 7 bases; unmatched junction bases: 4. There are 15 residues in the CDR3. From germline, CDR1 is SGHRS and CDR2 YFSETQ. This CDR3 is CASSSGLAGENEQFF. The CDR3 DNA reads as TGCGCCAGCAGCTCAGGACTAGCGGGGGAAAATGAGCAGTTCTTC. The variable domain in full, with the rest retrieved from reference TRBV5-1 and TRBJ2-1, is KAGVTQTPRYLIKTRGQQVTLSCSPISGHRSVSWYQQTPGQGLQFLFEYFSETQRNKGNFPGRFSGRQFSNSRSEMNVSTLELGDSALYLCASSSGLAGENEQFFGPGTRLTVL.

The chain has TRBV2 and TRBJ2-1, with 9 positions matching TRBD2. This CDR3 is 17 amino acids long. The germline V gene encodes CDR1 SNHLY and CDR2 FYNNEI. V lost 2 bases to trimming and J lost 5 bases; unmatched junction nucleotides: 10. The CDR3 DNA follows: TGTGCCAGCAGTGAAACATTAGCGGGAGAATCAGACAATGAGCAGTTCTTC. Translating gives CASSETLAGESDNEQFF. Looking up the rest from reference TRBV2 and TRBJ2-1 gives the full variable domain: EPEVTQTPSHQVTQMGQEVILRCVPISNHLYFYWYRQILGQKVEFLVSFYNNEISEKSEIFDDQFSVERPDGSNFTLKIRSTKLEDSAMYFCASSETLAGESDNEQFFGPGTRLTVL.

The chain links TRBV6-6 to TRBJ2-2, with D unresolved. From germline, CDR1 is MNHNY and CDR2 SVGAGI (reference sequence). V was trimmed by 0 bases and J by 0 bases, leaving 8 bases between them. This CDR3 comprises 16 residues. The CDR3 loop reads CASSYSVQSNTGELFF. The CDR3 DNA reads TGTGCCAGCAGTTACTCGGTACAGTCGAACACCGGGGAGCTGTTTTTT.

The V call is TRBV6-5, the J call TRBJ2-3; D gene uncertain. The CDR3 extends over 14 amino acids. Germline CDR1 MNHEY, CDR2 SVGAGI. The V end was cut by 0 bases, the J end by 4 bases, with 8 bases between. The CDR3 DNA is TGTGCCAGCAGTTACTCGAGTCAGTCAGATACGCAGTATTTT. Protein product: CASSYSSQSDTQYF.

The V gene is TRBV19, the J gene TRBJ1-2; D not certain. The germline V gene has CDR1 LNHDA and CDR2 SQIVND (reference sequence). The CDR3 spans 15 residues. The V end was cut by 0 bases, the J end by 9 bases, with 17 bases between. Written as DNA, the CDR3 is TGTGCCAGTAGTATAGATCGGTCAGACTATGTAAGCTACACCTTC. It is translated as CASSIDRSDYVSYTF.

The CDR3 DNA reads as TGCGCCAGCAGCTTGGGAGGTGCGGTCTATGGCTACACCTTC. Its protein is CASSLGGAVYGYTF. The J gene is TRBJ1-2, the V gene TRBV5-1, with D unclear. Trimming took 0 bases from V and 4 from J, leaving 10 bases between them. Germline V gene sequence: CDR1 SGHRS, CDR2 YFSETQ. This CDR3 region has 14 residues.

The chain employs TRBV11-2 and TRBJ2-5; maybe TRBD1 (5 bases). The CDR3 length is 14 residues. Germline CDR1 SGHAT, CDR2 FQNNGV. V shed 0 bases and J shed 2 bases, with 7 bases lying between them. The CDR3: CASSLDPGQETQYF. CDR3 in DNA: TGTGCCAGCAGCTTAGATCCAGGGCAAGAGACCCAGTACTTC. The full variable domain, in which reference TRBV11-2 and TRBJ2-5 provide the parts outside the CDR3, is EAGVAQSPRYKIIEKRQSVAFWCNPISGHATLYWYQQILGQGPKLLIQFQNNGVVDDSQLPKDRFSAERLKGVDSTLKIQPAKLEDSAVYLCASSLDPGQETQYFGPGTRLLVL.

The chain employs TRBV7-9 and TRBJ1-2; D is undetermined. The CDR3 runs 15 residues. In germline, CDR1 is SEHNR, CDR2 FQNEAQ (reference sequence). The V end lost 5 bases, the J end lost 8 bases, and 21 bases lay between the germline ends. The chain's CDR3 is CASSGSGLSDEGYTF. The CDR3 DNA reads as TGTGCCAGCAGCGGTAGTGGCCTCTCGGACGAAGGCTACACCTTC.

This clone has just one count. Here the CDR3 DNA reads TGTGCCGTATCTAGCGGCCCCCTTTTAGATACGCAGTATTTT. Protein sequence: CAVSSGPLLDTQYF. The V gene is TRBV7-3, the J gene TRBJ2-3, with TRBD2 matching 7 bases. Germline lookup yields CDR1 SGHTA and CDR2 FQGTGA. The CDR3 sequence is 14 residues long. V shed 11 bases and J 5 bases; nucleotides not matched to a gene: 13.

This chain uses TRBV2 with TRBJ2-3, with D perhaps matching TRBD2 (5 bases). The CDR3 totals 15 residues. V was pared by 5 bases and J by 1 base, with 13 bases between. Per germline, CDR1 SNHLY and CDR2 FYNNEI. CDR3 nucleotide sequence: TGTGCCAGCAGTTCTACTAGTTGGGGCACAGATACGCAGTATTTT. Translation: CASSSTSWGTDTQYF.

The chain links TRBV13 to TRBJ2-1; D remains ambiguous. The CDR3 spans 15 residues. V was pared by 0 bases and J by 3 bases, with 9 bases between. Germline CDR1 is PRHDT and CDR2 is FYEKMQ (reference sequence). The CDR3 is CASSLGRDYYNEQFF. CDR3 coding DNA: TGTGCCAGCAGCTTAGGAAGGGATTACTACAATGAGCAGTTCTTC.

V and J are TRBV30 and TRBJ2-5, with a possible D match to TRBD2 (5 bases). Germline V gene sequence: CDR1 GTSNPN, CDR2 SVGIG (reference sequence). The ends were cut back, 2 bases at V and 2 bases at J, with 15 bases in the middle. CDR3 length equals 15 residues. The CDR3 sequence: CAWSLGVGGQETQYF. In DNA, the CDR3 is TGTGCCTGGAGTCTCGGGGTTGGAGGTCAAGAGACCCAGTACTTC.

The chain is built from TRBV6-4 and TRBJ1-6, with D possibly matching TRBD1 (5 bases). The germline V and J ends were trimmed by 0 bases and 15 bases, with 12 bases remaining between them. Germline assignment: CDR1 MRHNA and CDR2 SNTAGT. CDR3 length: 13 residues. CDR3 nucleotides: TGTGCCAGCAGTGACTCGGCAGGGAGTCTCCTCCACTTT. As protein: CASSDSAGSLLHF.

This chain connects TRBV5-5 to TRBJ1-5, with D uncertain. The CDR3 has 13 amino acids. Trimming stripped 0 bases from V and 5 bases from J, with 6 bases between. Germline loops: CDR1 SGHKS, CDR2 YYEKEE (reference sequence). The CDR3 region has the DNA TGTGCCAGCAGCTTGGGGGGTTATCAGCCCCAGCATTTT. It codes for CASSLGGYQPQHF.

Comment on this clone: At the DNA level, this CDR3 is encoded by other sequences in the same sample as well. The rearrangement links TRBV4-1 to TRBJ2-2; no firm D call. With 1 base removed from V and 4 bases from J, the gap between germline ends came to 4 bases. The CDR3 is made up of 13 amino acids. Per germline, CDR1 MGHRA and CDR2 YSYEKL. CDR3 coding DNA: TGCGCCAGCAGCCAAGTTTCCACCGGGGAGCTGTTTTTT. This sequence encodes CASSQVSTGELFF.

The chain is built from TRBV5-1 and TRBJ2-3, with 8 bases lining up with TRBD2. The CDR3 is made up of 19 amino acids. Germline assignment: CDR1 SGHRS and CDR2 YFSETQ. V lost 4 bases, J lost 4 bases, and 20 bases stayed unmatched. The CDR3 DNA follows: TGCGCCAGCAGCGAAGGGCCAGCGGGAGTACGATTTGTGCCAGATACGCAGTATTTT. Translation: CASSEGPAGVRFVPDTQYF.